This entry features one T cell receptor beta chain sequence. No antigen is known for it. This sequence may be a read error, since a much larger clone differs from it by one base. The blood specimen was taken at initial hyperthyroidism diagnosis, before any ophthalmopathy symptoms. These data belong to a study of T cells in Graves' hyperthyroidism and ophthalmopathy. Study results and caveats: Onset of ophthalmopathy came a median roughly 6 months after the model predicted it. Blood shared most expanded thyroid clonotypes above 0.001.

TCR beta CDR3 sequences were amplified from RNA transcripts. An initial round of RT-PCR targeting the TCR CDR3 relied on the HTBI primer set. One entry per CDR3 protein, called by TCRdb with MiXCR from the multiplex PCR reads. The sample gives some 400,000 distinct CDR3 sequences, roughly 12% of which show up once; around 21% is in the top ten. The sample comprised blood. This TCR was sampled from a man younger than 45 with Graves' hyperthyroidism that later progressed to Graves' ophthalmopathy.

CDR3 DNA: TGTGCCAGCAGGTTGACCATGGATGAAGCTTTCTTT. It codes for CASRLTMDEAFF. V is TRBV6-2 or TRBV6-3 and J is TRBJ1-1; D gene ambiguous. The CDR3 runs to 12 residues. The V gene's germline CDR1 is MNHEY and CDR2 SVGEGT. The ends were cut back, 6 bases at V and 7 bases at J, with 12 bases in the middle.